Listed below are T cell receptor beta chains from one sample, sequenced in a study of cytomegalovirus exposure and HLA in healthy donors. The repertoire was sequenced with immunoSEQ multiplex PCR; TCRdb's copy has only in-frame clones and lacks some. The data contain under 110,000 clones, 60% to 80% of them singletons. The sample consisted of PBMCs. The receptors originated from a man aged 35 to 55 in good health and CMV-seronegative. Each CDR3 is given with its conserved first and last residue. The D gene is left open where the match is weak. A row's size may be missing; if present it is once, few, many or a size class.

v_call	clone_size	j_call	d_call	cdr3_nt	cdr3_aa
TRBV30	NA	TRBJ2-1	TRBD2	TGTGCCTGGAGTGACCCCTCTACTAGCGGGGGTAACAATGAGCAGTTCTTC	CAWSDPSTSGGNNEQFF
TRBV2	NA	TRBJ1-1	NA	TGTGCCAGCAGTGAACGACAGCCGCTGAACACTGAAGCTTTCTTT	CASSERQPLNTEAFF
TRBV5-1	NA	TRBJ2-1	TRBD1	TGCGCCAGCAGCTTGGTAGGGGACAGGGGTGCCGATGAGCAGTTCTTC	CASSLVGDRGADEQFF
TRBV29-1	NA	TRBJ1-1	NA	TGCAGCGTTCGTAGAGGCGCCCCGAGGACTGAAGCTTTCTTT	CSVRRGAPRTEAFF
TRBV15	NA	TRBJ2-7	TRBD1	TGTGCCACCAGCAGACAGACAGGGGGTTACGAGCAGTACTTC	CATSRQTGGYEQYF
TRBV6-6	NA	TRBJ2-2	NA	TGTGCCAGTAAAAGGGAGGGGGGGGGCACCGGGGAGCTGTTTTTT	CASKREGGGTGELFF
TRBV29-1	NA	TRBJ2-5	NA	TGCAGCCCCGAAACTCCACGGTCACAAGAGACCCAGTACTTC	CSPETPRSQETQYF
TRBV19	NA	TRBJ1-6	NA	TGTGCCAGTAGCGACGGGGGGTGGTCACCCCTCCACTTT	CASSDGGWSPLHF
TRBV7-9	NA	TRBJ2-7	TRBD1	TGTGCCAGCAGCTTATATCCTAGAGGGACAGCCTCCTACGAGCAGTACTTC	CASSLYPRGTASYEQYF
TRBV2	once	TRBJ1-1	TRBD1	TGTGCCAGCAGCACGACAGGGATTCTCACTGAAGCTTTCTTT	CASSTTGILTEAFF
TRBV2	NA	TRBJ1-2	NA	TGTGCCAGCAGTGAAGAATTAGGGGTGGCCTATGGCTACACCTTC	CASSEELGVAYGYTF
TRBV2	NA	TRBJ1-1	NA	TGTGCCAGCGTGGGGGGTCCGTCGGTGGCTGAAGCTTTCTTT	CASVGGPSVAEAFF
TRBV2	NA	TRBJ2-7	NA	TGTGCCAGCAAGCGTAGCGGATTAACCTACGAGCAGTACTTC	CASKRSGLTYEQYF
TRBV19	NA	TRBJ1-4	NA	TGTGCCAGTAGTCCCCGGGGGGCAACTAATGAAAAACTGTTTTTT	CASSPRGATNEKLFF
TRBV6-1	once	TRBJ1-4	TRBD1	TGTGCCAGCGCCAGGACAGGGGCTCCCGGTGAAAAACTGTTTTTT	CASARTGAPGEKLFF
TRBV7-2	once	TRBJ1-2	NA	TGTGCCAGCAGCTTAGTCCGGTTCCATGGCTACACCTTC	CASSLVRFHGYTF
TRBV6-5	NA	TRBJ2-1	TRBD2	TGTGCCAGCAGGGGGACTAGCGGGGGGTCCGAGCAGTTCTTC	CASRGTSGGSEQFF
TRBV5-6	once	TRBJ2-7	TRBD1	TGTGCCAGCAGCGGCAACAGGGGGCTAACCTACGAGCAGTACTTC	CASSGNRGLTYEQYF
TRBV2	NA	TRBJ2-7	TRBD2	TGTGCCAGCAGGGCCCAGCGGGGGGGCCGATACGAGCAGTACTTC	CASRAQRGGRYEQYF
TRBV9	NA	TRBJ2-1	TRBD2	TGTGCCAGCAGCGTCGTCGCGGGGGGTTACAATGAGCAGTTCTTC	CASSVVAGGYNEQFF
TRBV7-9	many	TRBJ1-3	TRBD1	TGTGCCAGCAGCTTTAAACAGGGGGCAGCGGGAAACACCATATATTTT	CASSFKQGAAGNTIYF
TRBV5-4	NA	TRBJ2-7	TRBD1	TGTGCCAGCAGCTTGTATGTGACAGGGTCCTACGAGCAGTACTTC	CASSLYVTGSYEQYF